These 21 T cell receptor beta chains were sequenced from one sample in a study of patients and donors after allogeneic stem cell transplantation. TCRdb reprocessed the RT-PCR reads with MiXCR, giving one entry per CDR3 protein. The table has around 150,000 distinct CDR3 sequences, around 28% seen once. Sequencing input: blood, either unsorted or a sorted T cell fraction (not recorded which). These receptors all stem from a human donor who was either an allogeneic HSCT recipient or a stem cell or donor lymphocyte infusion donor (not recorded which). It is not recorded whose cells these are; they may come from a transplant donor.

This chain connects TRBV7-9 to TRBJ2-4; tentative D call: TRBD2 (6 bases). V was pared by 3 bases and J by 10 bases, with 19 bases between. This CDR3 contains 15 residues. Germline V lookup: CDR1 SEHNR, CDR2 FQNEAQ (reference sequence). The CDR3: CASSFEVAAPGIQYF. The CDR3 coding sequence is TGTGCCAGCAGCTTTGAAGTAGCGGCCCCAGGGATTCAGTACTTC.

A few counts support this clonotype. The V and J genes are TRBV12-5 and TRBJ1-2; D uncertain. The CDR3 has 15 residues. Germline V gives CDR1 LGHNT, CDR2 FRNRAP. V lost 0 bases and J 0 bases, leaving 8 bases between the germline ends. The CDR3 loop is CASGLVLEPNYGYTF. CDR3 coding DNA: TGTGCTAGTGGTTTGGTACTAGAGCCTAACTATGGCTACACCTTC. Combining the CDR3 with reference TRBV12-5 and TRBJ1-2 gives the whole variable domain DARVTQTPRHKVTEMGQEVTMRCQPILGHNTVFWYRQTMMQGLELLAYFRNRAPLDDSGMPKDRFSAEMPDATLATLKIQPSEPRDSAVYFCASGLVLEPNYGYTFGSGTRLTVV.

The chain is built from TRBV7-2 and TRBJ1-3; no clear D gene. This CDR3 comprises 14 residues. The germline V gene has CDR1 SGHTA and CDR2 FQGNSA. Trimming removed 2 bases from V and 4 bases from J, with 9 bases in between. The CDR3 loop is CASSLQAGGNTIYF. As DNA, the CDR3 is TGTGCCAGCAGCTTACAGGCTGGGGGAAACACCATATATTTT.

The table lists this clonotype with a few counts. The rearrangement uses TRBV12-3 or TRBV12-4 and TRBJ2-2; 8 nucleotides agree with TRBD2. Trimming removed 0 bases from V and 5 bases from J; junction bases left unmatched: 5. This CDR3 region has 16 residues. CDR3: CASSLARGEWTGELFF. The CDR3 coding sequence is TGTGCCAGCAGTTTAGCGCGGGGGGAATGGACCGGGGAGCTGTTTTTT.

This clonotype has a handful of counts. This chain connects TRBV6-5 to TRBJ2-3, with 11 bases lining up with TRBD2. This CDR3 region has 16 residues. The ends lost 5 bases at V and 5 bases at J; junction bases unmatched: 9. Germline CDR1 and CDR2: MNHEY and SVGAGI. The CDR3 region is CASSPHSGRAGDTQYF. In DNA form, the CDR3 reads TGTGCCAGCAGTCCCCATAGCGGGAGGGCCGGAGATACGCAGTATTTT.

This sequence joins TRBV12-3 or TRBV12-4 and TRBJ2-7, with TRBD2 matching over 9 bases. The ends lost 3 bases at V and 6 bases at J; junction bases unmatched: 9. This CDR3 has 15 amino acids. The CDR3 spells CASSFGGRAVREQYF. The CDR3 DNA is TGTGCCAGCAGTTTTGGCGGGAGGGCCGTCCGCGAGCAGTACTTC.

The chain has TRBV15 and TRBJ2-3, with D unclear. This CDR3 is 16 amino acids long. CDR1 LNHNV and CDR2 YYDKDF come from the germline V gene (reference sequence). V was trimmed by 4 bases and J by 3 bases, leaving 17 bases between them. Written as DNA, the CDR3 is TGTGCCACCAGCATAGTCCACCTCCGAAGGACAGATACGCAGTATTTT. Protein: CATSIVHLRRTDTQYF. Looking up the rest from reference TRBV15 and TRBJ2-3 gives the full variable domain: DAMVIQNPRYQVTQFGKPVTLSCSQTLNHNVMYWYQQKSSQAPKLLFHYYDKDFNNEADTPDNFQSRRPNTSFCFLDIRSPGLGDTAMYLCATSIVHLRRTDTQYFGPGTRLTVL.

This chain links TRBV20-1 with TRBJ1-4; 7 nucleotides agree with TRBD1. Germline V gene sequence: CDR1 DFQATT, CDR2 SNEGSKA (reference sequence). V shed 2 bases and J 5 bases; nucleotides not matched to a gene: 2. The CDR3 covers 13 residues. CDR3 in DNA: TGCAGTGCTAGACGACAGGGAAATGAAAAACTGTTTTTT. This gives the protein CSARRQGNEKLFF.

This sequence joins TRBV10-3 and TRBJ2-1; 10 bases align to TRBD1. The V and J ends lost 3 bases and 8 bases, in that order; junction bases with no gene match: 7. The germline V gene has CDR1 ENHRY and CDR2 SYGVKD. This CDR3 has 15 residues. For the CDR3, the DNA is TGTGCCATCAGTGAAACTGGGACAGGGGTATATGAGCAGTTCTTC. Translating gives CAISETGTGVYEQFF.

This clonotype was counted only a few times. This chain joins TRBV5-1 and TRBJ1-2; D gene ambiguous. V was cut by 1 base and J by 2 bases, with 6 bases left in between. The CDR3 spans 13 residues. Germline V gives CDR1 SGHRS, CDR2 YFSETQ. The CDR3 is CASSLWQNYGYTF. The CDR3 nucleotides read TGCGCCAGCAGCTTGTGGCAAAACTATGGCTACACCTTC.

This clonotype has a handful of counts. The V call is TRBV4-1, the J call TRBJ1-1; perhaps TRBD1 as D (5 bases). Germline V lookup: CDR1 MGHRA, CDR2 YSYEKL. This CDR3 contains 14 residues. Trimming removed 4 bases from V and 4 bases from J, with 13 bases in between. CDR3 protein: CASSLNVGATEAFF. CDR3 DNA sequence: TGCGCCAGCAGCCTCAACGTTGGGGCCACTGAAGCTTTCTTT.

A few counts support this clonotype. The rearrangement links TRBV11-2 to TRBJ2-5; 12 bases are shared with TRBD2. The V segment lost 1 base and the J segment 5 bases; nucleotides outside the gene matches: 5. Looked up from germline, CDR1 is SGHAT and CDR2 is FQNNGV. The CDR3 spans 16 residues. The CDR3 bases are TGTGCCAGCAGCTTAGGAGGTCTAGCGGGAGGGGAGACCCAGTACTTC. Protein sequence: CASSLGGLAGGETQYF.

This rearrangement joins TRBV29-1 to TRBJ2-3; D unresolved. This CDR3 comprises 13 residues. Germline V gene lookup returns CDR1 SQVTM and CDR2 ANQGSEA. Trimming cost V 0 bases and J 10 bases, with 14 bases left between them. CDR3: CSVEDNTRDPQYF. The CDR3, as DNA: TGCAGCGTTGAAGATAACACCCGCGATCCGCAGTATTTT.

The genes are TRBV12-5 and TRBJ2-1; 9 bases agree with TRBD2. The germline gives CDR1 LGHNT, CDR2 FRNRAP. This CDR3 is 15 amino acids long. The V gene end was trimmed by 5 bases and the J gene end by 7 bases; junction bases not matched to a gene: 9. The CDR3 DNA sequence: TGTGCTAGTGGTCCCTATGCGGGAGGGGTTAATGAGCAGTTCTTC. Its translation is CASGPYAGGVNEQFF.

This chain joins TRBV25-1 and TRBJ1-1; unclear D gene. The ends were cut back, 2 bases at V and 7 bases at J, with 11 bases in the middle. The CDR3 spans 13 residues. Germline V gene sequence: CDR1 MGHDK, CDR2 SYGVNS. As DNA, the CDR3 is TGTGCCAGCAGTGAAGTGTGGCATGGTGAAGCTTTCTTT. Protein product: CASSEVWHGEAFF.

V gene TRBV5-1 combines with J gene TRBJ2-7, with a tentative D call TRBD1 (5 bases). V shed 0 bases and J shed 2 bases, with 9 bases lying between them. This CDR3 region has 14 residues. Per the germline V gene, CDR1 is SGHRS and CDR2 is YFSETQ. CDR3 region: CASSLGAGPYEQYF. As DNA, the CDR3 is TGCGCCAGCAGCTTGGGAGCAGGGCCCTACGAGCAGTACTTC.

This clonotype appeared a few times. The chain couples TRBV15 to TRBJ1-5, with TRBD1 as a possible D gene (6 bases). The V end lost 0 bases, the J end lost 6 bases, and 15 bases lay between the germline ends. From germline, CDR1 is LNHNV and CDR2 YYDKDF (reference sequence). The CDR3 runs 16 residues. The CDR3 loop is CATSRERQGKGQPQHF. The DNA of the CDR3 is TGTGCCACCAGCAGAGAACGGCAGGGGAAAGGTCAGCCCCAGCATTTT.

The V gene is TRBV7-9, the J gene TRBJ2-1; D is possibly TRBD1 or TRBD2 (5 bases each). The germline V gene has CDR1 SEHNR and CDR2 FQNEAQ (reference sequence). CDR3 length equals 14 residues. V lost 7 bases and J lost 4, with 14 bases in between. This chain's CDR3 is CASTPPGRYNEQFF. The CDR3 bases are TGTGCCAGCACCCCTCCGGGACGGTACAATGAGCAGTTCTTC.

The chain carries TRBV4-1 and TRBJ1-2; D is perhaps TRBD1 (6 bases). The germline V and J ends were trimmed by 1 base and 1 base, with 19 bases remaining between them. This CDR3 is 18 amino acids long. CDR1 is MGHRA and CDR2 is YSYEKL in the germline V gene. The CDR3 nucleotides read TGCGCCAGCAGCCAAGGGAGACAGGAACTTTATGGTAACTATGGCTACACCTTC. Protein: CASSQGRQELYGNYGYTF.

This clonotype was found many times. The chain has TRBV27 and TRBJ1-2, with D perhaps TRBD1 (5 bases). The ends were cut back, 5 bases at V and 4 bases at J, with 8 bases in the middle. The CDR3 is 12 amino acids. The germline CDR1 and CDR2 sequences are MNHEY and SMNVEV (reference sequence). The CDR3 here is CASSGDLYGYTF. The CDR3 DNA is TGTGCCAGCAGTGGGGACCTCTATGGCTACACCTTC.

The CDR3 loop reads CASSPHGRLNTEAFF. Written as DNA, the CDR3 is TGTGCCAGCAGCCCACACGGACGGCTCAACACTGAAGCTTTCTTT. The chain recombines TRBV7-9 with TRBJ1-1, with D unresolved. The CDR3 has 15 amino acids. The V gene lost 5 bases and the J gene lost 2 bases, with 15 bases spanning the gap. Looked up from germline, CDR1 is SEHNR and CDR2 is FQNEAQ (reference sequence). Supplemented by reference TRBV7-9 and TRBJ1-1, the full variable domain reads DTGVSQNPRHKITKRGQNVTFRCDPISEHNRLYWYRQTLGQGPEFLTYFQNEAQLEKSRLLSDRFSAERPKGSFSTLEIQRTEQGDSAMYLCASSPHGRLNTEAFFGQGTRLTVV.